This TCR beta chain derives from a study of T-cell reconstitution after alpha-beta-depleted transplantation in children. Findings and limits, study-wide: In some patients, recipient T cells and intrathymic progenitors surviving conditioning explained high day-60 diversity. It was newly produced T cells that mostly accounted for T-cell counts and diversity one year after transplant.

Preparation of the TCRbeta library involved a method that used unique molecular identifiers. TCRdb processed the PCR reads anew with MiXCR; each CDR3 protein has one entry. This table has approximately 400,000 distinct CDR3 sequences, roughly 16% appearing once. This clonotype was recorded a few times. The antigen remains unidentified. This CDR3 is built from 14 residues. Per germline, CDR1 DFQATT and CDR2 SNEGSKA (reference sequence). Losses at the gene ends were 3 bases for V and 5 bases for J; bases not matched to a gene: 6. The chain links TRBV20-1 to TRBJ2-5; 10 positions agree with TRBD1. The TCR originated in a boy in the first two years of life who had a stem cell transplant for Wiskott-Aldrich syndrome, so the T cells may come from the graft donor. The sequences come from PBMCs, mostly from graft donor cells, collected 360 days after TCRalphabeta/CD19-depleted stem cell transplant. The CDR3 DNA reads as TGCAGTGCTAGCCGACAGGGGGCGATGGAGACCCAGTACTTC. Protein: CSASRQGAMETQYF.